Below are 10 T cell receptor beta chains sequenced from a single sample in a study (TCRdb year 2016). Libraries came from RT-PCR. Sequencer: Illumina MiSeq. The raw public reads went through TCRdb reprocessing: fastp at Q25, MiXCR clone calling, in-frame beta chains kept. Duplicate CDR3 protein sequences are folded into a single record with the most common DNA and genes. This sample has more than 550,000 distinct CDR3 sequences in its table, and around 14% of those were observed once. Of the sample, around 3.3% is held by the ten largest clones. Sequenced: memory CD4+ T cells from blood. The receptors come from a female donor in good health, serving as a healthy control.

J is TRBJ1-1 and V is TRBV20-1, with 7 bases fitting TRBD1. Germline loops: CDR1 DFQATT, CDR2 SNEGSKA (reference sequence). J lost 3 bases, V lost 6 bases, and 7 bases had no gene match. The CDR3 is 13 amino acids. CDR3 in DNA: TGCAGTGCCCCGGACAGGCGATACACTGAAGCTTTCTTT. Its protein product is CSAPDRRYTEAFF.

This clonotype was found a few times. The chain uses TRBV19 and TRBJ1-2; D remains unclear. The CDR3 is 16 amino acids. CDR1 and CDR2 from the germline V gene are LNHDA and SQIVND (reference sequence). Trimming removed 0 bases from V and 2 bases from J, with 13 bases in between. CDR3: CASSIDKSPVNYGYTF. CDR3 sequence (DNA): TGTGCCAGTAGTATAGACAAGTCGCCGGTGAACTATGGCTACACCTTC.

The chain has TRBV15 and TRBJ2-5; perhaps TRBD2 as D (5 bases). Trimming took 6 bases from V and 5 from J, leaving 19 bases between them. The CDR3 totals 15 residues. Germline V gene data show CDR1 as LNHNV and CDR2 as YYDKDF (reference sequence). CDR3 protein: CATRGDLAGGETQYF. The DNA for the CDR3 is TGTGCCACCAGGGGAGATCTAGCAGGTGGCGAGACCCAGTACTTC.

This clonotype was counted only a few times. The genes are TRBV12-3 or TRBV12-4 and TRBJ2-1; TRBD2 aligns across 8 bases. The CDR3 loop spans 14 amino acids. The ends lost 6 bases at V and 7 bases at J; junction bases unmatched: 8. CDR3 in DNA: TGTGCCAGCAGCCCCTCTAGCGGGTCGAATGAGCAGTTCTTC. It codes for CASSPSSGSNEQFF.

This clonotype was picked up a small number of times. The CDR3 DNA reads as TGTGCCAGCAGCGTCTCAGCGGGAGAGGCGGATACGCAGTATTTT. Amino acids: CASSVSAGEADTQYF. The chain joins TRBV9 to TRBJ2-3; TRBD2 agrees at 8 bases. The CDR3 contains 15 residues. V shed 2 bases, J shed 6 bases, and the junction held 8 bases outside the gene matches. CDR1 and CDR2 (germline): SGDLS, YYNGEE. The full variable domain, with the rest looked up from reference TRBV9 and TRBJ2-3, is DSGVTQTPKHLITATGQRVTLRCSPRSGDLSVYWYQQSLDQGLQFLIQYYNGEERAKGNILERFSAQQFPDLHSELNLSSLELGDSALYFCASSVSAGEADTQYFGPGTRLTVL.

This clonotype was found many times. This rearrangement joins TRBV4-2 to TRBJ1-6; D call uncertain. The CDR3 is 15 amino acids. Looked up from germline, CDR1 is LGHNA and CDR2 is YNFKEQ. V shed 4 bases and J shed 6 bases, with 13 bases lying between them. The CDR3 DNA is TGTGCCAGCAGCCCCCAACTTACGAGTAATTCACCCCTCCACTTT. Residues: CASSPQLTSNSPLHF.

This clonotype was counted a few times. This chain links TRBV5-1 with TRBJ1-5; D possibly corresponds to TRBD1 (6 bases). V was cut by 4 bases and J by 3 bases, with 14 bases left in between. Looked up from germline, CDR1 is SGHRS and CDR2 is YFSETQ. The CDR3 loop spans 15 amino acids. The CDR3 DNA reads as TGCGCCAGCAGCCCCTCGGACAGCCCCAATCAGCCCCAGCATTTT. It specifies CASSPSDSPNQPQHF.

The V and J genes are TRBV2 and TRBJ2-3; D is uncertain. CDR1 and CDR2 (germline): SNHLY, FYNNEI. CDR3 length: 13 amino acids. V lost 4 bases and J lost 1, with 6 bases in between. The CDR3 nucleotides are TGTGCCAGCAGTGCTGAGGGCACAGATACGCAGTATTTT. Translating gives CASSAEGTDTQYF.

This clonotype has a count of ten or more. The V and J genes are TRBV5-1 and TRBJ2-3, with D unresolved. V was clipped by 6 bases and J by 3 bases, with 14 bases between them. CDR3 length: 14 amino acids. CDR1 and CDR2 (germline): SGHRS, YFSETQ. The CDR3 DNA reads TGCGCCAGCATGTTAGGAGTTTTGACAGATACGCAGTATTTT. Translating gives CASMLGVLTDTQYF.

This clonotype has at least ten counts. The chain links TRBV7-3 to TRBJ2-3; 10 nucleotides match TRBD2. J gave up 4 bases and V 4 bases, and 8 bases lay outside the gene matches. Looked up from germline, CDR1 is SGHTA and CDR2 is FQGTGA. The CDR3 extends over 16 amino acids. The CDR3 DNA sequence: TGTGCCAGCAGCTGGAAAGCGGGGGGGGGGTCAGATACGCAGTATTTT. Translated, it gives CASSWKAGGGSDTQYF.